This T cell receptor beta chain came from a study of T cell responses to AZD1222 COVID-19 vaccine. Study context: Some second doses came at about 4 weeks and others at about 12 weeks; these were pooled.

Method: immunoSEQ multiplex PCR; TCRdb's copy keeps in-frame clones and lacks some. The profile shows 140,000 to 150,000 clones, more than 85% of them singletons. Regarding this clone: Its antigen remains unknown.

Study conclusions and caveats: Spike regions recognized by vaccine-associated CD4 TCRs spanned the protein, led by 160-218 and 743-854. Females made up more of the donors, who were largely white British, and clonal diversity may have come out too low.

There are 15 residues in the CDR3. Germline V gene sequence: CDR1 MDHEN, CDR2 SYDVKM. Unmatched junction bases numbered 10, after V lost 5 bases and J lost 5 bases. This sequence joins TRBV28 and TRBJ2-7; 9 bases are a match to TRBD1. Material: peripheral blood, obtained on day 0 of AZD1222 vaccination. This receptor was obtained from an adult in good health. The CDR3, as DNA: TGTGCCAGCAGTGACACCGGGACAGGGACACACGAGCAGTACTTC. It specifies CASSDTGTGTHEQYF.